These 23 T cell receptor beta chains originate from one sample sequenced in a study of shared clonotypes between healthy human individuals. Some clones are missing from TCRdb's copy, which holds only in-frame ones; the method was immunoSEQ multiplex PCR. The sample shows about 680,000 clones, 55% to 85% of them seen only once. The sample taken for sequencing was memory CD4+ T cells sorted from blood. Indicated subset: CD45RA-negative fraction. These receptor sequences come from a woman aged 25 to 39 in good health.

This chain joins TRBV4-2 and TRBJ2-1; no definite D call. Germline values: CDR1 LGHNA, CDR2 YNFKEQ. The CDR3 runs 17 residues. Trimming cost V 5 bases and J 4 bases, with 21 bases left between them. CDR3 bases: TGTGCCAGCAGCAAGCAACGGACCGAAAGCCAGTACAATGAGCAGTTCTTC. This encodes CASSKQRTESQYNEQFF.

The rearrangement links TRBV6-6 to TRBJ2-5, with TRBD2 matching over 12 bases. Unmatched junction bases numbered 8, after V lost 4 bases and J lost 5 bases. The germline V gene encodes CDR1 MNHNY and CDR2 SVGAGI (reference sequence). The CDR3 covers 16 residues. The CDR3 region has the DNA TGTGCCAGCAGTTCCCCGGCTAGCGGGAGGGGCGAGACCCAGTACTTC. This sequence encodes CASSSPASGRGETQYF.

This chain uses TRBV18 with TRBJ2-5, with TRBD2 matching 12 bases. The J segment lost 2 bases and the V segment lost 1 base, leaving 8 bases of the junction unmatched. The germline V gene has CDR1 KGHSH and CDR2 LQKENI. The CDR3 sequence is 18 residues long. As DNA, the CDR3 is TGTGCCAGCTCACCACGAAACGCCGGGACTAGCGGGCAAGAGACCCAGTACTTC. It translates to CASSPRNAGTSGQETQYF.

The gene calls are TRBV5-1 and TRBJ2-7; D is possibly TRBD2 (6 bases). Germline CDR1 SGHRS, CDR2 YFSETQ. V was trimmed by 0 bases and J by 6 bases, leaving 16 bases between them. The CDR3 has 15 amino acids. The DNA for the CDR3 is TGCGCCAGCAGCTTGGGGTTCGGCGGGATGGGCGAGCAGTACTTC. Encoded protein: CASSLGFGGMGEQYF.

V is TRBV18 and J is TRBJ1-1; D may be TRBD1 (5 bases). The V end lost 2 bases, the J end lost 5 bases, and 12 bases lay between the germline ends. Germline CDR1 reads KGHSH; CDR2 reads LQKENI. The CDR3 runs 14 residues. The chain's CDR3 is CASSPGQGLTEAFF. Here the CDR3 DNA reads TGTGCCAGCTCACCAGGGCAGGGCTTAACTGAAGCTTTCTTT.

V is TRBV30 and J is TRBJ1-1; a possible D gene is TRBD1 (6 bases). With 1 base removed from V and 5 bases from J, the gap between germline ends came to 11 bases. Germline V gene sequence: CDR1 GTSNPN, CDR2 SVGIG (reference sequence). The CDR3 totals 13 residues. For the CDR3, the DNA is TGTGCCTGGAGTGGGACAGTCGGGACTGAAGCTTTCTTT. Translated: CAWSGTVGTEAFF.

V is TRBV19 and J is TRBJ1-3; 7 bases are shared with TRBD1. The CDR3 runs to 16 residues. Germline CDR1 reads LNHDA; CDR2 reads SQIVND (reference sequence). The V gene end was trimmed by 4 bases and the J gene end by 0 bases; junction bases not matched to a gene: 6. The CDR3 bases are TGTGCCAGTAGTAAGAGGGACAGTCCCTCTGGAAACACCATATATTTT. The encoded protein is CASSKRDSPSGNTIYF.

The rearrangement uses TRBV7-3 and TRBJ1-3, with 8 bases aligning to TRBD1. This CDR3 comprises 15 residues. The trim removed 5 bases at V and 4 bases at J, leaving 7 bases unmatched. Looked up from germline, CDR1 is SGHTA and CDR2 is FQGTGA. The CDR3 DNA reads TGTGCCAGCAGCCAAACAGGGGGAAGAGGAAACACCATATATTTT. It codes for CASSQTGGRGNTIYF.

This clone is a singleton in its sample. The V gene is TRBV6-6, the J gene TRBJ2-7, with 15 bases that match TRBD2. The ends lost 2 bases at V and 7 bases at J; junction bases unmatched: 6. The CDR3 is 16 residues long. Germline CDR1 reads MNHNY; CDR2 reads SVGAGI (reference sequence). As DNA, the CDR3 is TGTGCCAGCAGTTACGGACTAGCGGGAGGGCCGGGGGAGCAGTACTTC. Translated, it gives CASSYGLAGGPGEQYF.

This sequence joins TRBV6-1 and TRBJ2-5, with D possibly TRBD1 on 6 matching bases. The V gene lost 7 bases and the J gene lost 3 bases, with 12 bases spanning the gap. CDR3 length: 13 residues. CDR1 and CDR2 (germline): MNHNS, SASEGT. CDR3 nucleotides: TGTGCCAGCACTGGTACAGGGAAAGAGACCCAGTACTTC. Encoded protein: CASTGTGKETQYF.

The chain has TRBV7-2 and TRBJ2-7; the D is unclear. The CDR3 consists of 15 residues. CDR1 and CDR2 from the germline V gene are SGHTA and FQGNSA. Trimming took 3 bases from V and 4 from J, leaving 16 bases between them. The CDR3 DNA reads as TGTGCCAGCAGCTTGATACCCGGGTTCTCATACGAGCAGTACTTC. Protein sequence: CASSLIPGFSYEQYF. The entire variable domain, with the rest obtained from reference TRBV7-2 and TRBJ2-7, is as follows: GAGVSQSPSNKVTEKGKDVELRCDPISGHTALYWYRQSLGQGLEFLIYFQGNSAPDKSGLPSDRFSAERTGGSVSTLTIQRTQQEDSAVYLCASSLIPGFSYEQYFGPGTRLTVT.

The chain carries TRBV6-5 and TRBJ1-1; D unresolved. Germline V lookup: CDR1 MNHEY, CDR2 SVGAGI. The CDR3 spans 11 residues. V gave up 11 bases and J gave up 6 bases, with 13 bases separating them. The CDR3 nucleotides read TGTGCCGGACGGGATGGGGCTGAAGCTTTCTTT. Protein sequence: CAGRDGAEAFF.

This sequence joins TRBV7-2 and TRBJ1-3, with D possibly TRBD1 on 5 matching bases. Looked up from germline, CDR1 is SGHTA and CDR2 is FQGNSA. The CDR3 has 18 residues. The V gene lost 1 base and the J gene lost 0 bases, with 16 bases spanning the gap. The CDR3 is CASSLGDGGAASGNTIYF. The CDR3 DNA sequence: TGTGCCAGCAGCTTAGGGGACGGTGGCGCAGCCTCTGGAAACACCATATATTTT.

The chain uses TRBV5-1 and TRBJ2-7; the match to TRBD1 covers 7 bases. The germline gives CDR1 SGHRS, CDR2 YFSETQ. The length of the CDR3 is 13 residues. V dropped 2 bases and J dropped 6; count of bases not matched to a gene: 5. CDR3 bases: TGCGCCAGCAGCTTCGACAGGGCTCGCGAGCAGTACTTC. This gives the protein CASSFDRAREQYF.

The rearrangement joins TRBV9 to TRBJ2-2, with no clear D. The germline V gene encodes CDR1 SGDLS and CDR2 YYNGEE. The CDR3 has 15 amino acids. V was cut by 4 bases and J by 0 bases, with 10 bases left in between. The CDR3 DNA reads TGTGCCAGCAGCATTACAAACTCGAACACCGGGGAGCTGTTTTTT. This gives the protein CASSITNSNTGELFF.

V usage is TRBV7-9 and J usage is TRBJ1-5; no clear D gene. This CDR3 is built from 15 residues. The V end lost 5 bases, the J end lost 4 bases, and 15 bases lay between the germline ends. Germline V gene data show CDR1 as SEHNR and CDR2 as FQNEAQ (reference sequence). CDR3 bases: TGTGCCAGCAGCCCGGACGCCGGCGCAAATCAGCCCCAGCATTTT. It yields the protein CASSPDAGANQPQHF.

The chain joins TRBV4-1 to TRBJ1-4, with 7 bases lining up with TRBD1. Germline V gene sequence: CDR1 MGHRA, CDR2 YSYEKL. This CDR3 contains 15 residues. Unmatched junction bases numbered 6, after V lost 1 base and J lost 7 bases. The DNA for the CDR3 is TGCGCCAGCAGCCAAGGTGACAGGGATCGTGAAAAACTGTTTTTT. This gives the protein CASSQGDRDREKLFF.

The chain has TRBV28 and TRBJ1-3; no definite D call. Germline CDR1 MDHEN, CDR2 SYDVKM. The length of the CDR3 is 19 residues. V was trimmed by 6 bases and J by 0 bases, leaving 24 bases between them. The CDR3 sequence is CASRSRAMGARSSGNTIYF. CDR3 sequence (DNA): TGTGCCAGCAGATCCCGAGCGATGGGAGCGAGGAGCTCTGGAAACACCATATATTTT.

This clone was seen ten or more times. The same CDR3 can be traced to other DNA sequences in this sample. CDR3 amino acids: CASSLQRDNYGYTF. The CDR3, as DNA: TGTGCCAGCAGCTTACAGAGAGATAACTATGGCTACACCTTC. V usage is TRBV7-2 and J usage is TRBJ1-2; D remains unclear. Germline CDR1 is SGHTA and CDR2 is FQGNSA. CDR3 size: 14 residues. V dropped 2 bases and J dropped 1 base, with 8 bases sitting between them.

The chain recombines TRBV18 with TRBJ2-7, with TRBD1 identical over 9 bases. This CDR3 is built from 15 residues. Germline trimming cut 4 bases from V and 1 base from J; bases unmatched to any gene: 5. The V gene's germline CDR1 is KGHSH and CDR2 LQKENI. CDR3 protein: CASSLGTGSSYEQYF. The DNA of the CDR3 is TGTGCCAGCTCACTCGGGACAGGGAGTTCCTACGAGCAGTACTTC.

The rearrangement joins TRBV4-2 to TRBJ2-7; D uncertain. Germline V gene lookup returns CDR1 LGHNA and CDR2 YNFKEQ. The CDR3 runs 16 residues. V lost 0 bases, J lost 4 bases, and 16 bases lay in between. In nucleotides, the CDR3 is TGTGCCAGCAGCCAAGAATTCAGTACAGTGGGGTACGAGCAGTACTTC. It yields the protein CASSQEFSTVGYEQYF.

This clone was seen just once. The CDR3 DNA follows: TGTGCCAGCAGCTCGTACCAGGCGGGAGTCTACGAGCAGTACTTC. This translates into CASSSYQAGVYEQYF. The chain links TRBV7-8 to TRBJ2-7; TRBD2 matches 7 bases. The junction had 9 bases not matched to a gene; V was cut back by 4 bases and J by 3 bases. Germline V gene sequence: CDR1 SGHVS, CDR2 FQNEAQ. This CDR3 spans 15 amino acids.

This clone was seen at least ten times. This chain links TRBV25-1 with TRBJ1-1; a possible D gene is TRBD1 (5 bases). This CDR3 spans 15 amino acids. Germline V gene data show CDR1 as MGHDK and CDR2 as SYGVNS. V was trimmed by 1 base and J by 6 bases, leaving 15 bases between them. CDR3 amino acids: CASSESRMGRAEAFF. The CDR3 DNA reads as TGTGCCAGCAGTGAATCCCGGATGGGGCGGGCTGAAGCTTTCTTT.